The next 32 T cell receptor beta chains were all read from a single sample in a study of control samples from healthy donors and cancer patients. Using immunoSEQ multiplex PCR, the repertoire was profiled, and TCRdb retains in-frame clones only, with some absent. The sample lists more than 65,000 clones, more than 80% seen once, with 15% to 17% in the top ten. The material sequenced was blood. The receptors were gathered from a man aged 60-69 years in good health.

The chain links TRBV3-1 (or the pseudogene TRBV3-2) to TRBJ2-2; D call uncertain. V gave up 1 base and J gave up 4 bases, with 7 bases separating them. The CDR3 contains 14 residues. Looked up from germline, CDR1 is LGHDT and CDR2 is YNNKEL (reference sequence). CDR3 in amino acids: CASSQGRFTGELFF. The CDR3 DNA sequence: TGTGCCAGCAGCCAAGGCAGATTCACCGGGGAGCTGTTTTTT.

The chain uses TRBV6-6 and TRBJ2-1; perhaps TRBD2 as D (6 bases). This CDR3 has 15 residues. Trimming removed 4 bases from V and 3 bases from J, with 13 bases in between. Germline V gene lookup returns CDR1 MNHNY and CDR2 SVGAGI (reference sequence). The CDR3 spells CASSSGVGYYNEQFF. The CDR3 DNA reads TGTGCCAGCAGTTCGGGGGTAGGATACTACAATGAGCAGTTCTTC.

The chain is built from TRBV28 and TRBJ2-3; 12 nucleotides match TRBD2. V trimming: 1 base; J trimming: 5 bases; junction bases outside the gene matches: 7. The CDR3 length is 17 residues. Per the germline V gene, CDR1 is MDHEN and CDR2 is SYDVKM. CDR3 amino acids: CASSLSSGRAQGDTQYF. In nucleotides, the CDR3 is TGTGCCAGCAGTTTATCTAGCGGGAGGGCCCAGGGAGATACGCAGTATTTT.

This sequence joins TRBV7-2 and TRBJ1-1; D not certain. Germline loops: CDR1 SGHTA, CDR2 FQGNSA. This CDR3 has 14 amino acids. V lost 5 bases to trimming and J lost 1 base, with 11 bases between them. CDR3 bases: TGTGCCAGCAGCCCCGGCCTCAGGAACACTGAAGCTTTCTTT. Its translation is CASSPGLRNTEAFF.

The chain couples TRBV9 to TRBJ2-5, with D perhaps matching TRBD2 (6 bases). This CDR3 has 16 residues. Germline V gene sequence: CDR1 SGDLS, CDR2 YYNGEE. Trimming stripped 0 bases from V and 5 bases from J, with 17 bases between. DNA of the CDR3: TGTGCCAGCAGCGTAGCGGGGGATCTTGGGGCGGAGACCCAGTACTTC. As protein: CASSVAGDLGAETQYF.

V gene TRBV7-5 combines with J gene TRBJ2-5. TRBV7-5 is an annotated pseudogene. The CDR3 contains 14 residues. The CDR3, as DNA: TGTGCCAGAAGCTTAAATGAAGGGGACGAGACCCAGTACTTC. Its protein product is CARSLNEGDETQYF.

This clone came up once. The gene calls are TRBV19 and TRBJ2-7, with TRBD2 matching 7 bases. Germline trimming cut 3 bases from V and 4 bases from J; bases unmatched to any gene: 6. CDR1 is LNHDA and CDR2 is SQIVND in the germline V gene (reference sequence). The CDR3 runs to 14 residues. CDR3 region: CASSMSAGRYEQYF. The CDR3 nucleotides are TGTGCCAGTAGTATGTCAGCGGGGAGGTACGAGCAGTACTTC.

As DNA, the CDR3 is TGTGCCAGCAGCTACCGGGGGGCCGAGAATGAAAAACTGTTTTTT. Protein product: CASSYRGAENEKLFF. This chain uses TRBV5-4 with TRBJ1-4; tentatively, D is TRBD1 (6 bases). Germline CDR1 SGHNT, CDR2 YYREEE (reference sequence). The V end lost 3 bases, the J end lost 5 bases, and 14 bases lay between the germline ends. The CDR3 length is 15 residues.

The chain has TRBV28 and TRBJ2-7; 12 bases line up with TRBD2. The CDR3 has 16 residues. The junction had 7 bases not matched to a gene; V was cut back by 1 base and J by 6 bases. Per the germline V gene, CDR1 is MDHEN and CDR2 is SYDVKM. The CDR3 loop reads CASSLSSSGRAGEQYF. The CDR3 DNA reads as TGTGCCAGCAGTTTATCCTCTAGCGGGAGGGCCGGCGAGCAGTACTTC.

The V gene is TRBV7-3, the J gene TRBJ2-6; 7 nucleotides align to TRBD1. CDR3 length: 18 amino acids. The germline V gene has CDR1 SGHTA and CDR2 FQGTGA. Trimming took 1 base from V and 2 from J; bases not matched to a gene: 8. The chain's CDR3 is CASSLMGRGSTGANVLTF. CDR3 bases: TGTGCCAGCAGCTTAATGGGCAGGGGGTCAACTGGGGCCAACGTCCTGACTTTC.

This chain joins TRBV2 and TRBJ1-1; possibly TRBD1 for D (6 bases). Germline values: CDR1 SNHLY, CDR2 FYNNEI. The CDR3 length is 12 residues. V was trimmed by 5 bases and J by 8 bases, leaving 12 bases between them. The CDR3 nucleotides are TGTGCCAGCAGTCGACAGGCTTTGGAAGCTTTCTTT. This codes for CASSRQALEAFF.

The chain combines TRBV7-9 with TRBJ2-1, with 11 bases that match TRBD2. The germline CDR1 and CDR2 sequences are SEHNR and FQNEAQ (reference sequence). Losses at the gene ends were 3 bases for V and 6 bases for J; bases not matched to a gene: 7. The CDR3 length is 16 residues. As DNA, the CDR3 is TGTGCCAGCAGCTTGCCTAGCGGGAGGTCTCGCAATGAGCAGTTCTTC. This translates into CASSLPSGRSRNEQFF. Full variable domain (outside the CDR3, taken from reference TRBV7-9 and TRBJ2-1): DTGVSQNPRHKITKRGQNVTFRCDPISEHNRLYWYRQTLGQGPEFLTYFQNEAQLEKSRLLSDRFSAERPKGSFSTLEIQRTEQGDSAMYLCASSLPSGRSRNEQFFGPGTRLTVL.

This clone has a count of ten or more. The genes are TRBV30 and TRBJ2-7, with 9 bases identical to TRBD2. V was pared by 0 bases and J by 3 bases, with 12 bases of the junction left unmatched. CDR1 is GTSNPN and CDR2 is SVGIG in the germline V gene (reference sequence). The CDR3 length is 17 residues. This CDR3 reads CAWSVLPGLAGLYEQYF. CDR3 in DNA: TGTGCCTGGAGTGTACTTCCCGGGCTAGCGGGACTCTACGAGCAGTACTTC.

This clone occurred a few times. Here the CDR3 reads CASSLDGANNSPLHF. DNA of the CDR3: TGCGCCAGCAGCTTGGATGGGGCGAATAATTCACCCCTCCACTTT. This chain connects TRBV5-1 to TRBJ1-6; tentative D call: TRBD1 (5 bases). Per germline, CDR1 SGHRS and CDR2 YFSETQ. Between the trimmed V and J ends, which lost 0 bases and 5 bases, there was a span of 9 bases. The CDR3 has 15 residues.

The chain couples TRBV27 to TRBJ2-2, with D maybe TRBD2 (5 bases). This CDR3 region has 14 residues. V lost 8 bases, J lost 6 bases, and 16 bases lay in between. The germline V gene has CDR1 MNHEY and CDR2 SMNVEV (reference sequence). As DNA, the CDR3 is TGTGCCAGCGGCTGGAGACCCGGGGCCGGGGAGCTGTTTTTT. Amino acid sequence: CASGWRPGAGELFF.

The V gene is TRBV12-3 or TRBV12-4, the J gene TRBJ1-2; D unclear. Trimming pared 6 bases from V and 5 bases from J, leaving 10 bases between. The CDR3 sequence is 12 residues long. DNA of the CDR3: TGTGCCAGCAGCCCCCTACGATATGGCTACACCTTC. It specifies CASSPLRYGYTF.

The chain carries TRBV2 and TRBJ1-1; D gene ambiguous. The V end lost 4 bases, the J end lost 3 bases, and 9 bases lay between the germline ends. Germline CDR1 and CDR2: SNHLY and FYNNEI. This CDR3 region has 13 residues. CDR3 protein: CASSGNRDTEAFF. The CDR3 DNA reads TGTGCCAGCAGTGGGAATCGGGACACTGAAGCTTTCTTT.

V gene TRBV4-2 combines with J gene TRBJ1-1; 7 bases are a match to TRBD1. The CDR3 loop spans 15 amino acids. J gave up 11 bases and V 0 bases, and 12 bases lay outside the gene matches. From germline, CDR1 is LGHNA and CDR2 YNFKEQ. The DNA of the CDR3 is TGTGCCAGCAGCCAAGAACGGACGAGGGGGCGCCCGGCTTTCTTT. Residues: CASSQERTRGRPAFF.

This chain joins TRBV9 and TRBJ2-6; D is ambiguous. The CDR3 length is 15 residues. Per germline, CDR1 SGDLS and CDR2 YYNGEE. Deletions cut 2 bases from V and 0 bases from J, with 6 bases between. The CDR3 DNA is TGTGCCAGCAGCGTTAGCCCCTCTGGGGCCAACGTCCTGACTTTC. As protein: CASSVSPSGANVLTF.

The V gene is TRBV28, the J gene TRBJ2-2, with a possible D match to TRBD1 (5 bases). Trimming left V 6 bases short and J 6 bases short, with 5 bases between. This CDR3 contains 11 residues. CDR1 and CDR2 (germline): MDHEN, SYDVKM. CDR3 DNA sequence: TGTGCCAGCAGGGGGCCCGGGGAGCTGTTTTTT. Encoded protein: CASRGPGELFF.

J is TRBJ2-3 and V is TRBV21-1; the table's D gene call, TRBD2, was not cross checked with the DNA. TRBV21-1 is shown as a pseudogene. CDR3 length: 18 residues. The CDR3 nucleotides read TGTGCCAGCAGCAAAGTAGGGCCCCTGGCGGGAGGCTCAGATACGCAGTATTTT. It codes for CASSKVGPLAGGSDTQYF.

In DNA, the CDR3 is TGTGCCAGCAGTTCGGTTGGCACTAATGAAAAACTGTTTTTT. It codes for CASSSVGTNEKLFF. This chain joins TRBV28 and TRBJ1-4; D ambiguous. This CDR3 contains 14 residues. V was cut by 4 bases and J by 2 bases, with 8 bases left in between. Germline CDR1 reads MDHEN; CDR2 reads SYDVKM.

In DNA, the CDR3 is TGCAGCGCCACTACGAACATGAACACTGAAGCTTTCTTT. Translated, it gives CSATTNMNTEAFF. The genes are TRBV29-1 and TRBJ1-1; D is unclear. The V gene lost 7 bases and the J gene lost 0 bases, with 12 bases spanning the gap. The CDR3 has 13 amino acids. CDR1 SQVTM and CDR2 ANQGSEA come from the germline V gene. The full variable domain, its missing parts supplied by reference TRBV29-1 and TRBJ1-1, is SAVISQKPSRDICQRGTSLTIQCQVDSQVTMMFWYRQQPGQSLTLIATANQGSEATYESGFVIDKFPISRPNLTFSTLTVSNMSPEDSSIYLCSATTNMNTEAFFGQGTRLTVV.

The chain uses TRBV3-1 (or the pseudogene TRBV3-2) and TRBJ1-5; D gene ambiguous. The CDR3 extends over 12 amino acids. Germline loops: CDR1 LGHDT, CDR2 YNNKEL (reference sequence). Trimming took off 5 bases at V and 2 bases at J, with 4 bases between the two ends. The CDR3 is CASSGGNQPQHF. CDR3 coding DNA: TGTGCCAGCAGCGGGGGCAATCAGCCCCAGCATTTT.

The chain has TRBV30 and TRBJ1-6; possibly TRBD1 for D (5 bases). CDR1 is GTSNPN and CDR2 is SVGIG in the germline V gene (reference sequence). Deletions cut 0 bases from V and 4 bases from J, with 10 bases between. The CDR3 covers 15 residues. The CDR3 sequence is CAWSVGQGYNSPLHF. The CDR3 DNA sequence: TGTGCCTGGAGTGTAGGGCAGGGATATAATTCACCCCTCCACTTT. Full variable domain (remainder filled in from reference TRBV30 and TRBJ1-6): SQTIHQWPATLVQPVGSPLSLECTVEGTSNPNLYWYRQAAGRGLQLLFYSVGIGQISSEVPQNLSASRPQDRQFILSSKKLLLSDSGFYLCAWSVGQGYNSPLHFGNGTRLTVT.

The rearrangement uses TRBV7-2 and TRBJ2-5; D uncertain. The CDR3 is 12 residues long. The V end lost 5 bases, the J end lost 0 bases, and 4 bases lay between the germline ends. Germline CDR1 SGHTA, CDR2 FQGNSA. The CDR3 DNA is TGTGCCAGCAGCACATACCAAGAGACCCAGTACTTC. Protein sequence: CASSTYQETQYF.

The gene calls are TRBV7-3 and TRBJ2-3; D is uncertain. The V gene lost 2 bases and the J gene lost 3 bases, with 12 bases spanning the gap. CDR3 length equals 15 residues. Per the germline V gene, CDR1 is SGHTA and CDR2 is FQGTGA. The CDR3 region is CASSLGPARTDTQYF. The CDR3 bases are TGTGCCAGCAGCTTAGGCCCAGCGAGGACAGATACGCAGTATTTT.

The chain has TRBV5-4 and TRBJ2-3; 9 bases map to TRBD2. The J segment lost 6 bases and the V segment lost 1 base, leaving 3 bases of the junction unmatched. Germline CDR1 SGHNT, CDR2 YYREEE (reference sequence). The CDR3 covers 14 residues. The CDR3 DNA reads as TGTGCCAGCAGCTTGATGCGGGAGGGGGATACGCAGTATTTT. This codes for CASSLMREGDTQYF.

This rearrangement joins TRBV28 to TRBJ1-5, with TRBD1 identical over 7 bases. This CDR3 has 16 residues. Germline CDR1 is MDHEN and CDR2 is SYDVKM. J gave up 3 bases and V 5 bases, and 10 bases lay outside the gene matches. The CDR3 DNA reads TGTGCCAGCAGTCCCTACCGGGACAGTTCCAATCAGCCCCAGCATTTT. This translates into CASSPYRDSSNQPQHF.

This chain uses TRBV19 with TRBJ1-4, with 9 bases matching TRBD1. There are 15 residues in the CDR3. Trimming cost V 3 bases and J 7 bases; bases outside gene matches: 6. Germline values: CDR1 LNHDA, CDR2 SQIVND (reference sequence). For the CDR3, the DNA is TGTGCCAGTAGTATGCCGGGACAGGGAAGTGAAAAACTGTTTTTT. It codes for CASSMPGQGSEKLFF.

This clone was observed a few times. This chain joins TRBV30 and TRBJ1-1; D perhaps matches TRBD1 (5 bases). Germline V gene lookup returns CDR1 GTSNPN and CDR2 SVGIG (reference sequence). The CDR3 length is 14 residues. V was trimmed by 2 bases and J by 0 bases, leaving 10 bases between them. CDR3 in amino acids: CAWSLDSMNTEAFF. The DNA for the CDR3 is TGTGCCTGGAGTCTTGACAGCATGAACACTGAAGCTTTCTTT.

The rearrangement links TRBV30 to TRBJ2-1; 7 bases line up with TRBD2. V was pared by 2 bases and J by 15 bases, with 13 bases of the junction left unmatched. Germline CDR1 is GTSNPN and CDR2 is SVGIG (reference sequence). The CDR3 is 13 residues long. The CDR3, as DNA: TGTGCCTGGAGTTTAGCGGGTTCGGGCCGAGGGTTCTTC. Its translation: CAWSLAGSGRGFF.